This T cell receptor beta chain came from a study of post-analysis software for immune sequencing data (dated by TCRdb to about 2015). Regarding the complete study: Disease courses on record covered relapsing-remitting, secondary progressive and progressive-relapsing multiple sclerosis, though some patients had no subtype annotation. Patient repertoires were compared against ten to twelve previously published healthy control repertoires from donors aged roughly 6 to 27 years. A subset of samples was prepared in parallel using single-end sample barcoding, then pooled and co-amplified after Illumina adapter ligation.

General findings and caveats noted by the study authors: The multiple sclerosis patient group was slightly younger than the control group. Direct clustering with F measure showed strong co-clustering of samples prepared in the same batch, prompting a batch-effect correction. Four or five TRBV segments, including TRBV5-6, TRBV5-1 and TRBV20-1, were significantly more frequent in patients than controls. Normalized Chao1 diversity was significantly lower in multiple sclerosis patients than controls, suggesting substantial peripheral T-cell clonal expansion.

Library construction relied on PCR. The sequencer listed for this sample is Illumina HiSeq 2500. To reduce PCR and sequencing biases, unique molecular identifiers were built into the TCR beta cDNA libraries. Every 1 to 10 million input T cells yielded 500,000 or so cDNA molecules, meaning each molecule approximated one T cell. The patient libraries were prepared and sequenced with the same protocol used for the earlier healthy control dataset. Within a given batch, samples were prepared together, multiplexed and sequenced on the same HiSeq lane. In the original analysis: Raw barcoded reads were processed with MIGEC, and single-read molecular identifier groups were discarded before consensus assembly and CDR3 extraction. Clonotype tables were post-analysed with VDJtools, and diversity was normalized by down-sampling all datasets to the smallest sample size. To correct batch-related cross-sample contamination, repertoire overlap clustering matched CDR3 amino acid sequences but not nucleotide sequences. Using fastp trimming at Q25 and MiXCR clonotype assembly, TCRdb reanalyzed the public sequencing data and kept in-frame beta chains. When rows share a CDR3 protein, they turn into one entry using the most common DNA and genes. It is TCRdb's table, rather than the study itself, that gives the V and J calls and clone size. A total of about 200,000 distinct CDR3 sequences appear in this sample, over 25% of them only once. Of the sample, 3.4% is held by the ten largest clones.

Notes on this clonotype: Its antigen has not been determined. This sequence may be a read error, since a much larger clone differs from it by one base.

The CDR3 covers 13 residues, taking in both the cysteine and the phenylalanine. This entry keeps only the CDR3 DNA: 39 bases, framed from base 1. Via the germline V gene, CDR1 is SGHRS and CDR2 YFSETQ. TCR beta repertoires were profiled from peripheral blood of roughly 13 young patients with multiple sclerosis to demonstrate the VDJtools post-analysis software. The multiple sclerosis patients were children and adolescents between roughly 6 and 15 years of age. The receptor was derived from a girl under 18 with multiple sclerosis. Sequences were obtained from blood. The rearranged segments are TRBV5-1 and TRBJ2-5; TRBD2 is a possible D gene, resting on 6 matching bases. With the DNA end fitting TRBJ2-7 better, the J assignment may be wrong. This receptor carries the CDR3 CARSPGTSDEQYF. The DNA sequence follows: TGCGCCCGCAGCCCTGGGACTTCGGACGAGCAGTACTTC.